A selection of T cell receptor beta chains follows, all from one sample in a study of cytomegalovirus exposure and HLA in healthy donors. Assay used: immunoSEQ multiplex PCR; TCRdb lists only in-frame clones, some missing. The repertoire holds 120,000 or so clones, with 80% as singletons. Sequences were obtained from PBMCs. These receptors originate from a female donor in good health and CMV-seronegative. CDR3s include the opening cysteine and the closing phenylalanine or tryptophan. Fields, in order: D gene, J gene, clone size, V gene, CDR3 DNA, CDR3 protein. A D gene is named only where the DNA matches it firmly. Clone size appears in some rows only: once, few, many, or a class for an expanded clone.

d_call: -; j_call: TRBJ1-2; clone_size: -; v_call: TRBV6-5; cdr3_nt: TGTGCCAGCAGTTACACCTTCGGAACAGGCAGCTATGGCTACACCTTC; cdr3_aa: CASSYTFGTGSYGYTF
d_call: -; j_call: TRBJ1-2; clone_size: -; v_call: TRBV7-9; cdr3_nt: TGTGCCAGCAGCGCCGGAGGAAACTATGGCTACACCTTC; cdr3_aa: CASSAGGNYGYTF
d_call: -; j_call: TRBJ2-3; clone_size: -; v_call: TRBV4-1; cdr3_nt: TGCGCCAGCAGCCGGGGGGGCACAGTCACAGATACGCAGTATTTT; cdr3_aa: CASSRGGTVTDTQYF
d_call: TRBD2; j_call: TRBJ2-5; clone_size: -; v_call: TRBV9; cdr3_nt: TGTGCCAGCAGCGCTAGCGGGCGCCAAGAGACCCAGTACTTC; cdr3_aa: CASSASGRQETQYF
d_call: -; j_call: TRBJ2-2; clone_size: -; v_call: TRBV5-5; cdr3_nt: TGTGCCAGCGCACGGGGTGCAGGGAACACCGGGGAGCTGTTTTTT; cdr3_aa: CASARGAGNTGELFF
d_call: -; j_call: TRBJ1-6; clone_size: few; v_call: TRBV2; cdr3_nt: TGTGCCAGCAGCTTGACAGTCCTAAATTCACCCCTCCACTTT; cdr3_aa: CASSLTVLNSPLHF
d_call: TRBD1; j_call: TRBJ1-3; clone_size: -; v_call: TRBV10-3; cdr3_nt: TGTGCCATCAGTGAGCCCGTGGGACAGCGAAACACCATATATTTT; cdr3_aa: CAISEPVGQRNTIYF
d_call: -; j_call: TRBJ1-5; clone_size: -; v_call: TRBV5-1; cdr3_nt: TGCGCCAGCAGCTTACAGGGATATAGCAATCAGCCCCAGCATTTT; cdr3_aa: CASSLQGYSNQPQHF
d_call: -; j_call: TRBJ2-4; clone_size: -; v_call: TRBV5-5; cdr3_nt: TGTGCCAGCAGCTCCCAGGGGTTAAGTTGGGACCTAGCCAAAAACATTCAGTACTTC; cdr3_aa: CASSSQGLSWDLAKNIQYF
d_call: -; j_call: TRBJ1-2; clone_size: -; v_call: TRBV7-9; cdr3_nt: TGTGCCAGCAGCCCTCATTACAGGTCGAACTATGGCTACACCTTC; cdr3_aa: CASSPHYRSNYGYTF
d_call: -; j_call: TRBJ2-1; clone_size: -; v_call: TRBV19; cdr3_nt: TGTGCCAGTAACACGGGGTTCTCCTACAATGAGCAGTTCTTC; cdr3_aa: CASNTGFSYNEQFF
d_call: TRBD1; j_call: TRBJ1-4; clone_size: -; v_call: TRBV30; cdr3_nt: TGTGCCTGGAAACCGGGACAGGGGGCCGGGAATGAAAAACTGTTTTTT; cdr3_aa: CAWKPGQGAGNEKLFF
d_call: -; j_call: TRBJ2-3; clone_size: few; v_call: TRBV21-1; cdr3_nt: TGTGCCAGCAGCAATAGCGGGGGGGGGAGCACAGATACGCAGTATTTT; cdr3_aa: CASSNSGGGSTDTQYF
d_call: -; j_call: TRBJ2-7; clone_size: -; v_call: TRBV29-1; cdr3_nt: TGCAGCGTTTCCACCAGCTACGAGCAGTACTTC; cdr3_aa: CSVSTSYEQYF
d_call: TRBD2; j_call: TRBJ2-7; clone_size: -; v_call: TRBV5-6; cdr3_nt: TGTGCCAGCAGCCGGGGTGGCGGGAGCTCTTACGAGCAGTACTTC; cdr3_aa: CASSRGGGSSYEQYF
d_call: -; j_call: TRBJ1-5; clone_size: once; v_call: TRBV27; cdr3_nt: TGTGCCAGCAGTTTATCCGGGGGAAATCAGCCCCAGCATTTT; cdr3_aa: CASSLSGGNQPQHF
d_call: TRBD1; j_call: TRBJ2-7; clone_size: -; v_call: TRBV28; cdr3_nt: TGTGCCAGCAGTACCCCGGACAGGGACCACGAGCAGTACTTC; cdr3_aa: CASSTPDRDHEQYF
d_call: -; j_call: TRBJ2-2; clone_size: -; v_call: TRBV5-4; cdr3_nt: TGTGCCAGCCAAGTAAACTCGAACACCGGGGAGCTGTTTTTT; cdr3_aa: CASQVNSNTGELFF
d_call: -; j_call: TRBJ2-7; clone_size: -; v_call: TRBV30; cdr3_nt: TGTGCCTGGAGTGAGGCGGGGTTTGAGCAGTACTTC; cdr3_aa: CAWSEAGFEQYF
d_call: -; j_call: TRBJ1-3; clone_size: -; v_call: TRBV9; cdr3_nt: TGTGCCAGCAGCGCTTTGACGGAAGGGGACACCATATATTTT; cdr3_aa: CASSALTEGDTIYF
d_call: TRBD1; j_call: TRBJ2-7; clone_size: -; v_call: TRBV7-8; cdr3_nt: TGTGCCAGCAGTGGGCAGGGGGCGGGGGAGCAGTACTTC; cdr3_aa: CASSGQGAGEQYF
d_call: TRBD1; j_call: TRBJ1-5; clone_size: -; v_call: TRBV15; cdr3_nt: TGTGCCACCAGCAGGAGACAGGGGGATCAGCCCCAGCATTTT; cdr3_aa: CATSRRQGDQPQHF
d_call: TRBD2; j_call: TRBJ2-2; clone_size: -; v_call: TRBV11-3; cdr3_nt: TGTGCCAGCAGCCCGGGACTAGCGGGGGCCGCGAACACCGGGGAGCTGTTTTTT; cdr3_aa: CASSPGLAGAANTGELFF
d_call: -; j_call: TRBJ1-5; clone_size: -; v_call: TRBV30; cdr3_nt: TGTGCCTGGAGTGTAGTCCGGAATCAGCCCCAGCATTTT; cdr3_aa: CAWSVVRNQPQHF
d_call: -; j_call: TRBJ1-5; clone_size: -; v_call: TRBV6-1; cdr3_nt: TGTGCCAGCAGTGAAACACAGATCACAAATCAGCCCCAGCATTTT; cdr3_aa: CASSETQITNQPQHF
d_call: TRBD2; j_call: TRBJ2-7; clone_size: -; v_call: TRBV27; cdr3_nt: TGTGCCAGCAGTCCGGGACTAGTAATCTACGAGCAGTACTTC; cdr3_aa: CASSPGLVIYEQYF
d_call: -; j_call: TRBJ2-1; clone_size: -; v_call: TRBV5-1; cdr3_nt: TGCGCCAGCTCCCCCCCGGGGAGCTCCTACAATGAGCAGTTCTTC; cdr3_aa: CASSPPGSSYNEQFF
d_call: TRBD2; j_call: TRBJ2-1; clone_size: -; v_call: TRBV28; cdr3_nt: TGTGCCAGCAGCCTGGCTGGGGCTAGCGGGAGCCACAATGAGCAGTTCTTC; cdr3_aa: CASSLAGASGSHNEQFF
d_call: -; j_call: TRBJ2-3; clone_size: -; v_call: TRBV10-2; cdr3_nt: TGCGCCAGCAGTGAGTCAGCCGGCACAGATACGCAGTATTTT; cdr3_aa: CASSESAGTDTQYF
d_call: TRBD1; j_call: TRBJ2-3; clone_size: -; v_call: TRBV5-1; cdr3_nt: TGCGCCAGCAGCTTGGACAGGGGCCACACAGATACGCAGTATTTT; cdr3_aa: CASSLDRGHTDTQYF
d_call: -; j_call: TRBJ2-5; clone_size: -; v_call: TRBV9; cdr3_nt: TGTGCCAGCAGCGCTCCTGGGGCAGAGACCCAGTACTTC; cdr3_aa: CASSAPGAETQYF
d_call: TRBD2; j_call: TRBJ2-5; clone_size: -; v_call: TRBV10-3; cdr3_nt: TGTGCCATCAGTGACCCCCTCACGGGAGGAATAAAGTACTTC; cdr3_aa: CAISDPLTGGIKYF
d_call: TRBD1; j_call: TRBJ2-7; clone_size: -; v_call: TRBV7-9; cdr3_nt: TGTGCCAGCAGCCAAGGGGGCGTGGACTTC; cdr3_aa: CASSQGGVDF
d_call: -; j_call: TRBJ1-3; clone_size: once; v_call: TRBV11-1; cdr3_nt: TGTGCCAGCAGCTTATATGGACACAGAAACACCATATATTTT; cdr3_aa: CASSLYGHRNTIYF
d_call: TRBD1; j_call: TRBJ1-1; clone_size: -; v_call: TRBV4-1; cdr3_nt: TGCGCCAGCAGCCGGAGCCGGGACAGGGCGAACACTGAAGCTTTCTTT; cdr3_aa: CASSRSRDRANTEAFF
d_call: -; j_call: TRBJ2-3; clone_size: -; v_call: TRBV20-1; cdr3_nt: TGCAGTGCTAAATTGGGGGGGGCTCCGTATTTT; cdr3_aa: CSAKLGGAPYF
d_call: -; j_call: TRBJ1-2; clone_size: once; v_call: TRBV21-1; cdr3_nt: TGTGCCAGCAGCAGCAACAGGGGTGGTGTCTATGGCTACACCTTC; cdr3_aa: CASSSNRGGVYGYTF
d_call: -; j_call: TRBJ1-1; clone_size: -; v_call: TRBV28; cdr3_nt: TGTGCCAGCAGCGACAGCATCCCAGCGGGGGCTTTCTTT; cdr3_aa: CASSDSIPAGAFF
d_call: TRBD1; j_call: TRBJ2-7; clone_size: -; v_call: TRBV11-1; cdr3_nt: TGTGCCAGCAGCTACCAAAGCGGGACAGGGATCTACGAGCAGTACTTC; cdr3_aa: CASSYQSGTGIYEQYF
d_call: -; j_call: TRBJ1-6; clone_size: -; v_call: TRBV7-9; cdr3_nt: TGTGCCAGCAGCTCACGCGGGGGGTCGCCCCTCCACTTT; cdr3_aa: CASSSRGGSPLHF
d_call: -; j_call: TRBJ1-6; clone_size: few; v_call: TRBV7-2; cdr3_nt: TGTGCCAGCAGCCTCAGACAGCTCTATAATTCACCCCTCCACTTT; cdr3_aa: CASSLRQLYNSPLHF
d_call: TRBD1; j_call: TRBJ2-7; clone_size: -; v_call: TRBV11-3; cdr3_nt: TGTGCCAGCAGCCCGGGACAGGGCTACGAGCAGTACTTC; cdr3_aa: CASSPGQGYEQYF
d_call: TRBD1; j_call: TRBJ2-2; clone_size: -; v_call: TRBV19; cdr3_nt: TGTGCCAGTAGCAGACAGGGGGCATCAACGAACACCGGGGAGCTGTTTTTT; cdr3_aa: CASSRQGASTNTGELFF
d_call: TRBD1; j_call: TRBJ1-4; clone_size: -; v_call: TRBV28; cdr3_nt: TGTGCCAGCAGTTTCGGCGGGACAGCAGATGAAAAACTGTTTTTT; cdr3_aa: CASSFGGTADEKLFF
d_call: TRBD1; j_call: TRBJ1-5; clone_size: -; v_call: TRBV2; cdr3_nt: TGTGCCAGCAGTGAAGGTCGACAGGGTAATCAGCCCCAGCATTTT; cdr3_aa: CASSEGRQGNQPQHF
d_call: -; j_call: TRBJ2-5; clone_size: -; v_call: TRBV9; cdr3_nt: TGTGCCAGCAGCCCGGGAACTCACGCCCCGCAAGAGACCCAGTACTTC; cdr3_aa: CASSPGTHAPQETQYF
d_call: -; j_call: TRBJ2-6; clone_size: -; v_call: TRBV2; cdr3_nt: TGTGCCAGCGGTACGTCCGAGATTTCTGGGGCCAACGGCCTGACTTTC; cdr3_aa: CASGTSEISGANGLTF
d_call: -; j_call: TRBJ1-2; clone_size: -; v_call: TRBV10-3; cdr3_nt: TGTGCCATCAGGAGGGCTGACTATGGCTACACCTTC; cdr3_aa: CAIRRADYGYTF